These 6 T cell receptor beta chains were sequenced from one sample in a study of OX40 agonist ivuxolimab in advanced cancers. Library preparation was by the immunoSEQ multiplex PCR assay. What TCRdb holds here is the immuneACCESS table cut down to in-frame rearrangements. Part of the clones is not present; checked against another copy, under half of the missing clones reflect an unresolved V gene, and the others are unexplained. In all, the sample holds 4,000 to 6,500 clones, and roughly 67% of those were seen once. Together, the top ten hold approximately 69% of the sample. The specimen was CD4+ or CD8+ T cells sorted from blood, collected in a trial of the OX40 agonist ivuxolimab. The receptors shown here come from an adult with an advanced solid tumor such as melanoma, head and neck, liver or kidney cancer.

This clone qualifies as medium-sized. The chain links TRBV4-2 to TRBJ1-5; unclear D gene. This CDR3 region has 14 residues. Germline V CDR1 and CDR2: LGHNA, YNFKEQ. With 1 base removed from V and 5 bases from J, the gap between germline ends came to 9 bases. CDR3 DNA sequence: TGTGCCAGCAGCCAAGGAGGCCGCGATCAGCCCCAGCATTTT. Its translation is CASSQGGRDQPQHF.

The rearrangement links TRBV29-1 to TRBJ1-2, with D possibly TRBD1 on 5 matching bases. Germline V gene lookup returns CDR1 SQVTM and CDR2 ANQGSEA. This CDR3 comprises 14 residues. V lost 6 bases and J 1 base, leaving 15 bases between the germline ends. As DNA, the CDR3 is TGCAGCGTCGCGAGTGGGACTCGTAACTATGGCTACACCTTC. The encoded protein is CSVASGTRNYGYTF. Drawing the rest from reference TRBV29-1 and TRBJ1-2, the complete variable domain is SAVISQKPSRDICQRGTSLTIQCQVDSQVTMMFWYRQQPGQSLTLIATANQGSEATYESGFVIDKFPISRPNLTFSTLTVSNMSPEDSSIYLCSVASGTRNYGYTFGSGTRLTVV.

This clone was observed a single time. The chain links TRBV6-1 to TRBJ2-4; 7 bases fit TRBD1. J was trimmed by 0 bases and V by 2 bases; bases with no gene match: 4. Looked up from germline, CDR1 is MNHNS and CDR2 is SASEGT. The length of the CDR3 is 16 residues. DNA of the CDR3: TGTGCCAGCAGTGAACAACAGGGGTTAGCCAAAAACATTCAGTACTTC. Amino acid sequence: CASSEQQGLAKNIQYF.

This clone has a handful of counts. CDR3 DNA sequence: TGTGCCAGCAGGGATGGACAGGGGGTAACTGAAGCTTTCTTT. Amino acid sequence: CASRDGQGVTEAFF. The chain uses TRBV7-9 and TRBJ1-1; 10 positions agree with TRBD1. With V trimmed by 6 bases and J by 5 bases, 6 bases remained unmatched. The length of the CDR3 is 14 residues. Germline V lookup: CDR1 SEHNR, CDR2 FQNEAQ (reference sequence).

The V and J genes are TRBV27 and TRBJ2-7, with 9 positions matching TRBD2. J gave up 6 bases and V 4 bases, and 13 bases lay outside the gene matches. The CDR3 has 16 amino acids. Germline CDR1 reads MNHEY; CDR2 reads SMNVEV (reference sequence). CDR3 bases: TGTGCCAGCAGTTGGGGTTCTAGCGGGGTTTCAGGCGAGCAGTACTTC. Translation gives CASSWGSSGVSGEQYF.

The CDR3 DNA follows: TGTGCCAGCAGCGTGGGGGACAGCTCCTACGAGCAGTACTTC. This codes for CASSVGDSSYEQYF. The chain combines TRBV9 with TRBJ2-7; the match to TRBD1 covers 7 bases. V gave up 2 bases and J gave up 0 bases; unmatched junction bases: 2. Looked up from germline, CDR1 is SGDLS and CDR2 is YYNGEE. The length of the CDR3 is 14 residues.